The rows below give T cell receptor beta chains drawn from one sample of a study of blood T cell repertoires in COVID-19. TCRdb's table, derived via immunoSEQ multiplex PCR, lists solely in-frame clones and lacks some. The table shows some 300,000 clones, with about 90% occurring only once. Sequencing was performed on PBMCs or T cells enriched from blood (not recorded which). The origin of the receptors is a woman younger than 45 who had recovered from COVID-19. The conserved cysteine and the conserved F or W are not part of the CDR3 here. Each record gives: V gene, CDR3 protein.

V: TRBV21-1
CDR3: ASSKQWVAGQMGIQY

V: TRBV7-2
CDR3: ASSFGTGRTGELF

V: TRBV5-1
CDR3: ASSLSIQGSSYNSPLH

V: TRBV9
CDR3: ASSVSGRSGRIRSYNEQF

V: TRBV9
CDR3: ASREPGQLTGYT

V: TRBV27
CDR3: ASSGFSLSV

V: TRBV28
CDR3: ASSLRGQGNSPLH

V: TRBV15
CDR3: ATSRTGGAYYEQY

V: TRBV28
CDR3: ATEPRVGTDTQY

V: TRBV23-1
CDR3: ASSLGRTNTGELF

V: TRBV18
CDR3: ASSPPGPGETQY

V: TRBV30
CDR3: AWSWGGREVDTQY

V: TRBV18
CDR3: ASSPGRGFDGQAF

V: TRBV5-4
CDR3: ASSQAGTSKNIQY

V: TRBV5-1
CDR3: ASSESGTTSSEQF

V: TRBV5-1
CDR3: ASSQQGGAQETQY

V: TRBV6-6
CDR3: ASSLGRYTGGLGTEAF

V: TRBV6-1
CDR3: ASSEGRGPETQY

V: TRBV19
CDR3: ASSIWLAVNTGELF

V: TRBV4-1
CDR3: ASRASTGFNQPQH

V: TRBV4-2
CDR3: ASSQEGSGISSYNEQF

V: TRBV2
CDR3: ASSRSTGDYGYT

V: TRBV4-2
CDR3: ASSQDHSFSNQPQH

V: TRBV7-2
CDR3: ASSLGAAFSYEQY

V: TRBV5-8
CDR3: ASSLKGPVGDQPQH

V: TRBV18
CDR3: ASSPGANALLSNQPQH

V: TRBV18
CDR3: ASSPPGAGASSYEQY

V: TRBV27
CDR3: ASSPPTGFGEAF

V: TRBV6-5
CDR3: ASSPVPYNEQF

V: TRBV7-2
CDR3: ASSLSRLSETQY

V: TRBV15
CDR3: ATSRVPSPLAAYNEQF

V: TRBV13
CDR3: ASSRTGPANKFTDTQY

V: TRBV14
CDR3: ASSPRRANTRGDTQY

V: TRBV15
CDR3: ATNVDRVGSPLH

V: TRBV3-1/TRBV3-2
CDR3: ASSQDTGTQYQETQY

V: TRBV2
CDR3: ASSERAGYGYT

V: TRBV3-1/TRBV3-2
CDR3: ASSPSGTGANVLT

V: TRBV4-1
CDR3: ASSWGDGYNEQF

V: TRBV7-9
CDR3: ASIDLKSQGNYGYT

V: TRBV19
CDR3: ASSIRGDTQY

V: TRBV9
CDR3: ASSVGGVLGEKLF

V: TRBV28
CDR3: ASSLRTGYNQPQH

V: TRBV10-3
CDR3: AISDRGARQETQY

V: TRBV5-1
CDR3: ASSLGSADSYGYT

V: TRBV6-2/TRBV6-3
CDR3: ASSSRVIWGYT

V: TRBV27
CDR3: ASSPQTSGSYEQY

V: TRBV5-4
CDR3: ASSPTPSTDTQY

V: TRBV4-1
CDR3: ASSPDGLIGSYEQY

V: TRBV30
CDR3: AWRRRGVYEQY

V: TRBV27
CDR3: ASSPTGGGNTEAF

V: TRBV15
CDR3: ATSLDSTNEKLF

V: TRBV10-3
CDR3: AISETGFRHGYT

V: TRBV19
CDR3: ASSISAIVN

V: TRBV5-1
CDR3: ASSLNRGEETQY

V: TRBV10-3
CDR3: AISGTSGASYNEQF

V: TRBV6-6
CDR3: ASTQVADTQY

V: TRBV5-1
CDR3: ASSKGLANDEQY

V: TRBV9
CDR3: ASSVGGGNTIY

V: TRBV7-2
CDR3: ASSPGQGGRYTQY

V: TRBV19
CDR3: ASSNDRGGPYNSPLH